Described below is a single T cell receptor (beta chain) sequence and its context. What it binds is not known. The CDR3 is 16 residues long. The V gene's germline CDR1 is MNHEY and CDR2 SVGAGI. Trimming shortened V by 11 bases and J by 1 base, and 22 bases separated the two germline ends. Each CDR3 protein gets one entry after TCRdb re-called the RACE reads with MiXCR. The sample carries around 110,000 distinct CDR3 sequences, approximately 10% recorded once. Described time point: patch test 3, about 24 weeks after DPC sensitization. Described treatment: therapeutic diphenylcyclopropenone sensitization with weekly scalp DPC. This specimen comes from a study of human T cells and chemical hapten exposure. Study at large: Patients, mostly women, had alopecia areata, alopecia totalis or alopecia universalis.

Study results and limitations: Compared with pre-sensitization or healthy control sets, expanded TCRs clustered more.

This chain joins TRBV6-5 and TRBJ2-3; tentative D call: TRBD1 (6 bases). Sample: whole blood, taken in connection with sensitization to the hapten diphenylcyclopropenone (DPC). The source is a woman between 50 and 59 years old with alopecia areata. Some clones in this sample may be carry-over from other donors' samples. This CDR3 reads CAPSSWGPRGTDTQYF. CDR3 in DNA: TGTGCCCCTTCCTCCTGGGGGCCGCGTGGCACAGATACGCAGTATTTT.